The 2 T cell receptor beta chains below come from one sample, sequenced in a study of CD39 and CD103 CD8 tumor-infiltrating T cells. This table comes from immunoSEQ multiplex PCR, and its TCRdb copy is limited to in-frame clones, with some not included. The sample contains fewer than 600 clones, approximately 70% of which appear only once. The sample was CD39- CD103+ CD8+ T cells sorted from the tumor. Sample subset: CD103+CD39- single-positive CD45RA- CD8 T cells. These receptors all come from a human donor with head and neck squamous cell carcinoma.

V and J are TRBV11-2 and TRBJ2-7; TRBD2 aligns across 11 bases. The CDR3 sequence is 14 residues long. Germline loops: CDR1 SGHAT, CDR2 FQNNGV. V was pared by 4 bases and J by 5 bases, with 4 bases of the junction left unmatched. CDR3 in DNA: TGTGCCAGCAGCTACACGGGACTAGCGGACGAGCAGTACTTC. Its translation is CASSYTGLADEQYF.

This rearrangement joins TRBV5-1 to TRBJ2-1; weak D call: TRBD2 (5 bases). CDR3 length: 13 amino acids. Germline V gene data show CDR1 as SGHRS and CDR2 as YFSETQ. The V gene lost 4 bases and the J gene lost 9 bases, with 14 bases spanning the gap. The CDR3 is CASSREPLAEQFF. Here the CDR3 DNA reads TGCGCCAGCAGCCGGGAACCGTTGGCTGAGCAGTTCTTC.